The 18 T cell receptor beta chains presented below share a single source sample, sequenced in a study of T cells in Graves' hyperthyroidism and ophthalmopathy. Template material for amplifying TCR beta CDR3 regions consisted of RNA transcripts. A set of HTBI primers served as the primers for a first-round RT-PCR of the TCR CDR3. TCRdb analysed the multiplex PCR reads with MiXCR anew, one entry per CDR3 protein. The data hold roughly 580,000 distinct CDR3 sequences, with approximately 44% observed a single time. The source material was peripheral blood or thyroid tissue (not recorded which). These receptors came from a woman younger than 35 with Graves' hyperthyroidism.

The chain carries TRBV29-1 and TRBJ1-4; D perhaps matches TRBD1 (6 bases). The V gene's germline CDR1 is SQVTM and CDR2 ANQGSEA. V was pared by 7 bases and J by 2 bases, with 11 bases between. This CDR3 spans 13 amino acids. CDR3 in amino acids: CSGRRGTNEKLFF. For the CDR3, the DNA is TGCAGCGGGCGGAGGGGGACTAATGAAAAACTGTTTTTT. The complete variable domain, with remaining parts taken from reference TRBV29-1 and TRBJ1-4, reads SAVISQKPSRDICQRGTSLTIQCQVDSQVTMMFWYRQQPGQSLTLIATANQGSEATYESGFVIDKFPISRPNLTFSTLTVSNMSPEDSSIYLCSGRRGTNEKLFFGSGTQLSVL.

This chain connects TRBV2 to TRBJ2-5; the D gene is possibly TRBD2 (6 bases). The CDR3 length is 15 residues. Germline V lookup: CDR1 SNHLY, CDR2 FYNNEI. V lost 5 bases and J lost 1, with 14 bases in between. The CDR3 nucleotides read TGTGCCAGCAGTTTCCCCCGGGGGATCCAAGAGACCCAGTACTTC. Amino acids: CASSFPRGIQETQYF.

The J gene is TRBJ1-1, the V gene TRBV29-1; a weak D match, TRBD1 (5 bases). The CDR3 is made up of 12 amino acids. The V gene lost 7 bases and the J gene lost 0 bases, with 9 bases spanning the gap. Germline loops: CDR1 SQVTM, CDR2 ANQGSEA. CDR3 bases: TGCAGCGGGGGACCGATGAACACTGAAGCTTTCTTT. Protein product: CSGGPMNTEAFF.

Concerning this clonotype: A much larger clonotype is one base distant, so this may be a read error. The chain uses TRBV6-5 and TRBJ2-7; D ambiguous. This CDR3 has 12 residues. Germline CDR1 reads MNHEY; CDR2 reads SVGAGI. This CDR3 reads CASSSAPYGQYF. CDR3 coding DNA: TGTGCCAGCAGTTCCGCGCCCTACGGGCAGTACTTC.

In this sample, this clonotype turned up a few times. The gene calls are TRBV6-5 and TRBJ2-5; D may be TRBD1 (6 bases). V was trimmed by 5 bases and J by 5 bases, leaving 12 bases between them. The CDR3 consists of 13 residues. Per the germline V gene, CDR1 is MNHEY and CDR2 is SVGAGI. CDR3 bases: TGTGCCAGCAGTGCAGGGGCGGAGGAGACCCAGTACTTC. Protein sequence: CASSAGAEETQYF.

J is TRBJ2-7 and V is TRBV2; D is possibly TRBD2 (6 bases). V lost 6 bases and J lost 4, with 16 bases in between. The CDR3 has 14 amino acids. Germline V gene sequence: CDR1 SNHLY, CDR2 FYNNEI. This CDR3 is CASSRLSGLYEQYF. The CDR3 DNA reads as TGTGCCAGCAGCCGTCTGAGCGGGCTATACGAGCAGTACTTC.

This clonotype was picked up many times. The rearrangement joins TRBV10-3 to TRBJ1-3, with D hard to call. CDR1 is ENHRY, CDR2 SYGVKD, per germline. This CDR3 has 13 residues. V was clipped by 4 bases and J by 3 bases, with 7 bases between them. For the CDR3, the DNA is TGTGCCATCAGTGTAAGCGGTGGAAACACCATATATTTT. It codes for CAISVSGGNTIYF.

This clonotype was found once. The genes are TRBV29-1 and TRBJ1-2; a possible D gene is TRBD1 (6 bases). V was cut by 0 bases and J by 7 bases, with 15 bases left in between. The germline gives CDR1 SQVTM, CDR2 ANQGSEA. The CDR3 loop spans 14 amino acids. In nucleotides, the CDR3 is TGCAGCGTTGAAGAACGTACAGGGCACAGTGGCTACACCTTC. Translation gives CSVEERTGHSGYTF.

This clonotype showed up many times. CDR3 sequence: CATSTGLDYGYTF. Here the CDR3 DNA reads TGTGCCACCAGCACCGGGCTAGACTATGGCTACACCTTC. V gene TRBV15 combines with J gene TRBJ1-2; D remains unclear. The CDR3 contains 13 residues. Germline CDR1 and CDR2: LNHNV and YYDKDF (reference sequence). Trimming pared 4 bases from V and 3 bases from J, leaving 9 bases between.

The chain is built from TRBV9 and TRBJ1-6; TRBD1 aligns across 7 bases. The CDR3 has 14 amino acids. Trimming took 3 bases from V and 10 from J; bases not matched to a gene: 7. Germline V gives CDR1 SGDLS, CDR2 YYNGEE. In DNA, the CDR3 is TGTGCCAGCAGCGGCGGACAGGTCCCCTCACCCCTCCACTTT. Protein: CASSGGQVPSPLHF.

Ten or more counts support this clonotype. This sequence joins TRBV7-3 and TRBJ2-2, with D maybe TRBD2 (5 bases). Germline CDR1 reads SGHTA; CDR2 reads FQGTGA. V was trimmed by 5 bases and J by 6 bases, leaving 7 bases between them. This CDR3 is built from 12 residues. CDR3 in amino acids: CASSPGAGELFF. Here the CDR3 DNA reads TGTGCCAGCAGCCCCGGGGCCGGGGAGCTGTTTTTT.

About this clonotype itself: This may come from a read error, since a much larger clone is one base off. V usage is TRBV29-1 and J usage is TRBJ2-7, with D possibly being TRBD2 (5 bases). Per the germline V gene, CDR1 is SQVTM and CDR2 is ANQGSEA. Trimming shortened V by 5 bases and J by 2 bases, and 13 bases separated the two germline ends. This CDR3 region has 13 residues. The CDR3 DNA follows: TGCAGCGTTCTTGGAGGAGATGCCTACGAGCAGTACTTC. Protein: CSVLGGDAYEQYF.

V gene TRBV24-1 combines with J gene TRBJ2-2; D is uncertain. This CDR3 comprises 14 residues. Per the germline V gene, CDR1 is KGHDR and CDR2 is SFDVKD. V was pared by 4 bases and J by 10 bases, with 15 bases between. CDR3 region: CATSDRGTITELFF. The CDR3 DNA reads TGTGCCACCAGTGACCGCGGCACCATTACGGAGCTGTTTTTT.

The CDR3 region is CASSLLDLSETQYF. In nucleotides, the CDR3 is TGTGCCAGCAGCTTACTGGACCTATCGGAGACCCAGTACTTC. The V and J genes are TRBV7-9 and TRBJ2-5; D is undetermined. The ends were cut back, 2 bases at V and 5 bases at J, with 12 bases in the middle. CDR1 is SEHNR, CDR2 FQNEAQ, per germline (reference sequence). There are 14 residues in the CDR3.

In its sample, this clonotype was seen many times. The rearrangement joins TRBV2 to TRBJ1-4; TRBD1 matches 7 bases. The CDR3 contains 14 residues. Trimming removed 8 bases from V and 8 bases from J; junction bases left unmatched: 11. Germline CDR1 is SNHLY and CDR2 is FYNNEI. The CDR3 loop is CASRLDRSGEKLFF. For the CDR3, the DNA is TGTGCCAGCCGCCTGGACAGGTCGGGGGAAAAACTGTTTTTT.

The V gene is TRBV20-1, the J gene TRBJ2-7; TRBD2 matches at 7 bases. This CDR3 is 13 amino acids long. After removal of 2 bases from V and 9 bases from J, the junction contained 10 bases not matched to a gene. The germline V gene has CDR1 DFQATT and CDR2 SNEGSKA (reference sequence). The CDR3 DNA follows: TGCAGTGCTAGACCTAGCGGACCTATGGGGCAGTACTTC. Translation gives CSARPSGPMGQYF.

The gene calls are TRBV24-1 and TRBJ2-7; the D call may be TRBD1 or TRBD2 (5 bases each). V was trimmed by 8 bases and J by 2 bases, leaving 24 bases between them. CDR3 length: 17 amino acids. CDR1 and CDR2 from the germline V gene are KGHDR and SFDVKD. The CDR3 sequence is CATMGLVAGTETYEQYF. The CDR3 DNA follows: TGTGCCACCATGGGTTTGGTCGCCGGGACGGAAACCTACGAGCAGTACTTC.

Ten or more counts support this clonotype. The rearrangement uses TRBV10-3 and TRBJ2-7; D is perhaps TRBD1 (6 bases). In germline, CDR1 is ENHRY, CDR2 SYGVKD. This CDR3 is built from 15 residues. V was clipped by 7 bases and J by 3 bases, with 19 bases between them. The CDR3 DNA follows: TGTGCCATCATCGATCCGGACAGTCCTCGCTACGAGCAGTACTTC. Translating it yields CAIIDPDSPRYEQYF.